The clone carrying this T cell receptor (beta chain) was observed at least ten times. The sample belongs to a study of tumor-infiltrating lymphocytes in primary liver carcinoma. Study summary: Surgical resection served as treatment for the primary liver carcinoma of these patients.

Blood RNA originated from unsorted whole blood, with germline DNA additionally extracted. There are 13 residues in the CDR3. The germline V and J ends were trimmed by 3 bases and 5 bases, with 11 bases remaining between them. The germline V gene encodes CDR1 PRHDT and CDR2 FYEKMQ (reference sequence). A constant-region primer served to make TCR beta cDNA from roughly 500 ng total RNA. Slightly modified ARM-PCR served as the procedure for the TCR beta libraries. These libraries came from three rounds of nested multiplex PCR. Each of the first two PCR rounds ran approximately 9 cycles with TRBV1-TRBV30 forward and C-beta reverse primers. TCRdb processed the multiplex PCR reads anew with MiXCR; each CDR3 protein has one entry. The top ten hold approximately 7% of the sample, which has about 200,000 distinct CDR3 sequences, around 60% seen once.

The source of this sequence is an older woman with primary liver carcinoma and hepatitis B virus infection. This rearrangement joins TRBV13 to TRBJ2-7; unclear D gene. Material for sequencing was peripheral blood. This CDR3 reads CASSFGARDEQYF. The CDR3 nucleotides read TGTGCCAGCAGCTTCGGTGCACGGGACGAGCAGTACTTC. The whole variable domain, remainder taken from reference TRBV13 and TRBJ2-7, is AAGVIQSPRHLIKEKRETATLKCYPIPRHDTVYWYQQGPGQDPQFLISFYEKMQSDKGSIPDRFSAQQFSDYHSELNMSSLELGDSALYFCASSFGARDEQYFGPGTRLTVT.